A selection of T cell receptor beta chains follows, all from one sample in a study of blood T cell repertoires in COVID-19. The protocol was immunoSEQ multiplex PCR, while the TCRdb copy is restricted to in-frame clones and leaves out a portion. Of 140,000 or so clones listed, about 86% are singletons. Sequenced material: peripheral blood. The source of these receptors is a human donor in a cohort sampled during active COVID-19. Both conserved end residues are part of each CDR3. Each record gives: clone size, J gene, D gene, V gene, CDR3 protein, CDR3 DNA. A D gene is named only where the DNA matches it firmly. The size field is filled for only some rows; it gives once, few, many or a size class.

abundance: NA
j_gene: TRBJ2-7
d_gene: TRBD2
v_gene: TRBV5-1
CDR3aa: CASSAGAGAYEQYF
CDR3nt: TGCGCCAGCAGCGCGGGAGCGGGGGCCTACGAGCAGTACTTC

abundance: NA
j_gene: TRBJ2-4
d_gene: TRBD2
v_gene: TRBV4-2
CDR3aa: CASSQVLAGGPTKNIQYF
CDR3nt: TGTGCCAGCAGCCAAGTACTAGCGGGAGGACCCACCAAAAACATTCAGTACTTC

abundance: NA
j_gene: TRBJ2-5
d_gene: NA
v_gene: TRBV9
CDR3aa: CASSVVGGFGGQETQYF
CDR3nt: TGTGCCAGCAGCGTAGTCGGGGGATTTGGGGGCCAAGAGACCCAGTACTTC

abundance: NA
j_gene: TRBJ2-5
d_gene: NA
v_gene: TRBV5-8
CDR3aa: CASSVEGLKTQYF
CDR3nt: TGTGCCAGCAGTGTGGAGGGCCTTAAGACCCAGTACTTC

abundance: few
j_gene: TRBJ2-7
d_gene: NA
v_gene: TRBV19
CDR3aa: CASSAGAYEQYF
CDR3nt: TGTGCCAGTAGTGCAGGGGCCTACGAGCAGTACTTC

abundance: NA
j_gene: TRBJ2-1
d_gene: TRBD2
v_gene: TRBV7-2
CDR3aa: CASRTSGYNEQFF
CDR3nt: TGTGCCAGCAGAACTAGCGGTTACAATGAGCAGTTCTTC

abundance: NA
j_gene: TRBJ1-4
d_gene: NA
v_gene: TRBV4-3
CDR3aa: CASSQDGANNEKLFF
CDR3nt: TGCGCCAGCAGCCAAGATGGGGCCAATAATGAAAAACTGTTTTTT

abundance: NA
j_gene: TRBJ1-3
d_gene: NA
v_gene: TRBV19
CDR3aa: CASSIVNSLISGGTIYF
CDR3nt: TGTGCCAGTAGTATAGTTAATTCGCTGATCTCTGGAGGGACCATATATTTT

abundance: NA
j_gene: TRBJ1-6
d_gene: NA
v_gene: TRBV7-3
CDR3aa: CASSLQGPGNSPLHF
CDR3nt: TGTGCCAGCAGCTTACAGGGGCCAGGGAATTCACCCCTCCACTTT

abundance: NA
j_gene: TRBJ1-5
d_gene: NA
v_gene: TRBV28
CDR3aa: CASSLRHRQDFNQPQHF
CDR3nt: TGTGCCAGCAGTTTAAGGCACCGACAGGACTTCAATCAGCCCCAGCATTTT

abundance: NA
j_gene: TRBJ2-7
d_gene: NA
v_gene: TRBV5-4
CDR3aa: CASSSSSGGGVYEQYF
CDR3nt: TGTGCCAGCAGCTCGTCCTCGGGTGGAGGGGTTTACGAGCAGTACTTC

abundance: NA
j_gene: TRBJ1-1
d_gene: NA
v_gene: TRBV6-5
CDR3aa: CASRYRNTEAFF
CDR3nt: TGTGCCAGCAGGTACCGGAACACTGAAGCTTTCTTT

abundance: NA
j_gene: TRBJ2-3
d_gene: NA
v_gene: TRBV27
CDR3aa: CASGRLHTDTQYF
CDR3nt: TGTGCCAGCGGGAGGCTGCACACAGATACGCAGTATTTT

abundance: NA
j_gene: TRBJ2-7
d_gene: TRBD2
v_gene: TRBV5-1
CDR3aa: CASSQGLAGGVYEQYF
CDR3nt: TGCGCCAGCAGCCAGGGACTAGCGGGAGGAGTATACGAGCAGTACTTC

abundance: once
j_gene: TRBJ1-3
d_gene: TRBD1
v_gene: TRBV18
CDR3aa: CASSPGQIISGNTIYF
CDR3nt: TGTGCCAGCTCACCGGGACAGATCATCTCTGGAAACACCATATATTTT

abundance: NA
j_gene: TRBJ2-1
d_gene: TRBD2
v_gene: TRBV4-1
CDR3aa: CASSQDPSGSSYNEQFF
CDR3nt: TGCGCCAGCAGCCAAGATCCTAGCGGGAGCTCCTACAATGAGCAGTTCTTC

abundance: once
j_gene: TRBJ2-1
d_gene: TRBD2
v_gene: TRBV4-3
CDR3aa: CASSQDYAGGPSEQFF
CDR3nt: TGCGCCAGCAGCCAAGACTATGCGGGAGGGCCGAGTGAGCAGTTCTTC

abundance: NA
j_gene: TRBJ2-7
d_gene: NA
v_gene: TRBV20-1
CDR3aa: CSVKAGYEQYF
CDR3nt: TGCAGTGTCAAGGCGGGTTACGAGCAGTACTTC

abundance: NA
j_gene: TRBJ2-3
d_gene: NA
v_gene: TRBV15
CDR3aa: CATSRPGADTQYF
CDR3nt: TGTGCCACCAGCAGGCCGGGGGCAGATACGCAGTATTTT

abundance: NA
j_gene: TRBJ2-7
d_gene: TRBD1
v_gene: TRBV29-1
CDR3aa: CSAGTGAYEQYF
CDR3nt: TGCAGCGCCGGGACAGGGGCCTACGAGCAGTACTTC

abundance: NA
j_gene: TRBJ2-7
d_gene: TRBD1
v_gene: TRBV18
CDR3aa: CASSPPTGTSSYEQYF
CDR3nt: TGTGCCAGCTCACCTCCGACAGGGACAAGCTCCTACGAGCAGTACTTC

abundance: NA
j_gene: TRBJ1-5
d_gene: TRBD1
v_gene: TRBV18
CDR3aa: CASSLGTDNQPQHF
CDR3nt: TGTGCCAGCTCGCTCGGGACAGACAATCAGCCCCAGCATTTT

abundance: NA
j_gene: TRBJ1-5
d_gene: NA
v_gene: TRBV28
CDR3aa: CASTGLNQPQHF
CDR3nt: TGTGCCAGTACAGGGCTCAATCAGCCCCAGCATTTT

abundance: few
j_gene: TRBJ2-5
d_gene: NA
v_gene: TRBV7-9
CDR3aa: CASSLAVGRVQETQYF
CDR3nt: TGTGCCAGCAGCTTAGCGGTAGGCAGGGTTCAAGAGACCCAGTACTTC

abundance: NA
j_gene: TRBJ2-1
d_gene: NA
v_gene: TRBV27
CDR3aa: CASTQRASSYNEQFF
CDR3nt: TGTGCCAGCACCCAGCGGGCCAGCTCCTACAATGAGCAGTTCTTC

abundance: NA
j_gene: TRBJ2-7
d_gene: NA
v_gene: TRBV7-2
CDR3aa: CASSLDAIVGEQYF
CDR3nt: TGTGCCAGCAGCTTAGATGCCATTGTCGGCGAGCAGTACTTC

abundance: NA
j_gene: TRBJ1-2
d_gene: TRBD1
v_gene: TRBV28
CDR3aa: CASSIGTDYGYTF
CDR3nt: TGTGCCAGCAGCATCGGGACAGACTATGGCTACACCTTC

abundance: NA
j_gene: TRBJ2-7
d_gene: NA
v_gene: TRBV7-9
CDR3aa: CASSLDSRLKQYF
CDR3nt: TGTGCCAGCAGCCTGGACAGCCGGCTCAAACAGTACTTC

abundance: NA
j_gene: TRBJ1-2
d_gene: TRBD1
v_gene: TRBV28
CDR3aa: CATTNTGAVYGYTF
CDR3nt: TGTGCCACCACTAACACAGGGGCCGTCTATGGCTACACCTTC

abundance: many
j_gene: TRBJ1-5
d_gene: NA
v_gene: TRBV28
CDR3aa: CASGHDGGNQPQHF
CDR3nt: TGTGCCAGCGGCCACGACGGGGGCAATCAGCCCCAGCATTTT

abundance: few
j_gene: TRBJ2-7
d_gene: TRBD2
v_gene: TRBV29-1
CDR3aa: CSVGGGQSYEQYF
CDR3nt: TGCAGCGTTGGCGGGGGGCAATCCTACGAGCAGTACTTC

abundance: NA
j_gene: TRBJ2-3
d_gene: TRBD2
v_gene: TRBV5-5
CDR3aa: CASSFSTSGGTDTQYF
CDR3nt: TGTGCCAGCAGCTTCTCGACTAGCGGGGGCACAGATACGCAGTATTTT

abundance: NA
j_gene: TRBJ2-1
d_gene: TRBD2
v_gene: TRBV7-9
CDR3aa: CASSEEIGGSLYNEQFF
CDR3nt: TGTGCCAGCAGCGAAGAAATTGGCGGGAGTTTATACAATGAGCAGTTCTTC

abundance: NA
j_gene: TRBJ1-1
d_gene: TRBD1
v_gene: TRBV4-1
CDR3aa: CASSQVGTGGMNTEAFF
CDR3nt: TGCGCCAGCAGCCAAGTTGGGACAGGAGGCATGAACACTGAAGCTTTCTTT

abundance: NA
j_gene: TRBJ1-5
d_gene: TRBD1
v_gene: TRBV19
CDR3aa: CASSSGQGRNQPQHF
CDR3nt: TGTGCCAGTAGTAGCGGACAGGGGAGGAATCAGCCCCAGCATTTT

abundance: NA
j_gene: TRBJ2-7
d_gene: NA
v_gene: TRBV4-3
CDR3aa: CASSQDSRLQDYEQYF
CDR3nt: TGCGCCAGCAGCCAAGATTCCCGATTACAAGACTACGAGCAGTACTTC

abundance: NA
j_gene: TRBJ2-7
d_gene: NA
v_gene: TRBV18
CDR3aa: CASSPAGFPHEQYF
CDR3nt: TGTGCCAGCTCACCGGCAGGGTTCCCCCACGAGCAGTACTTC

abundance: NA
j_gene: TRBJ2-5
d_gene: NA
v_gene: TRBV6-2/TRBV6-3
CDR3aa: CASSSWTVRQETQYF
CDR3nt: TGTGCCAGCAGTTCCTGGACAGTGAGACAAGAGACCCAGTACTTC

abundance: NA
j_gene: TRBJ2-6
d_gene: NA
v_gene: TRBV28
CDR3aa: CASKPPPSGANVLTF
CDR3nt: TGTGCCAGCAAGCCCCCGCCCTCTGGGGCCAACGTCCTGACTTTC

abundance: once
j_gene: TRBJ2-1
d_gene: TRBD2
v_gene: TRBV6-2/TRBV6-3
CDR3aa: CASSSSGRPYNEQFF
CDR3nt: TGTGCCAGCAGTTCTAGCGGGAGACCTTACAATGAGCAGTTCTTC

abundance: once
j_gene: TRBJ2-3
d_gene: NA
v_gene: TRBV24-1
CDR3aa: CATSAGSDTQYF
CDR3nt: TGTGCCACCAGTGCAGGGTCCGATACGCAGTATTTT

abundance: NA
j_gene: TRBJ2-1
d_gene: TRBD1
v_gene: TRBV28
CDR3aa: CASSQGQWGSEQFF
CDR3nt: TGTGCCAGCAGTCAGGGACAGTGGGGGAGTGAGCAGTTCTTC

abundance: few
j_gene: TRBJ2-7
d_gene: NA
v_gene: TRBV2
CDR3aa: CASRYGSYEQYF
CDR3nt: TGTGCCAGCAGATATGGGAGTTACGAGCAGTACTTC

abundance: NA
j_gene: TRBJ1-6
d_gene: NA
v_gene: TRBV9
CDR3aa: CASSVAAQGNSPLHF
CDR3nt: TGTGCCAGCAGCGTAGCTGCACAGGGCAATTCACCCCTCCACTTT

abundance: NA
j_gene: TRBJ1-6
d_gene: NA
v_gene: TRBV19
CDR3aa: CASSIGPLNSPLHF
CDR3nt: TGTGCCAGTAGTATAGGTCCCTTGAATTCACCCCTCCACTTT

abundance: once
j_gene: TRBJ2-5
d_gene: TRBD2
v_gene: TRBV19
CDR3aa: CASSIREREGRVQYF
CDR3nt: TGTGCCAGTAGTATTCGTGAGCGGGAGGGCCGGGTCCAGTACTTC

abundance: NA
j_gene: TRBJ1-1
d_gene: TRBD1
v_gene: TRBV5-6
CDR3aa: CASSFYRDRGFYTEAFF
CDR3nt: TGTGCCAGCAGCTTCTACCGGGACAGGGGTTTTTACACTGAAGCTTTCTTT

abundance: NA
j_gene: TRBJ2-7
d_gene: TRBD2
v_gene: TRBV7-8
CDR3aa: CASSPPLARPSYEQYF
CDR3nt: TGTGCCAGCAGCCCTCCACTAGCGCGACCCTCCTACGAGCAGTACTTC

abundance: NA
j_gene: TRBJ2-7
d_gene: NA
v_gene: TRBV5-6
CDR3aa: CASSSPGNEQYF
CDR3nt: TGTGCCAGCAGCTCACCGGGGAACGAGCAGTACTTC

abundance: NA
j_gene: TRBJ1-2
d_gene: NA
v_gene: TRBV4-1
CDR3aa: CASSQDNLYGYTF
CDR3nt: TGCGCCAGCAGCCAAGATAATCTCTATGGCTACACCTTC

abundance: NA
j_gene: TRBJ2-7
d_gene: TRBD1
v_gene: TRBV4-1
CDR3aa: CASSQATGSSSYEQYF
CDR3nt: TGCGCCAGCAGCCAGGCGACAGGGTCCAGCTCCTACGAGCAGTACTTC

abundance: few
j_gene: TRBJ1-5
d_gene: NA
v_gene: TRBV28
CDR3aa: CASSFASTGSSNQPQHF
CDR3nt: TGTGCCAGCAGTTTCGCATCTACAGGGTCGAGCAATCAGCCCCAGCATTTT

abundance: NA
j_gene: TRBJ1-2
d_gene: TRBD1
v_gene: TRBV2
CDR3aa: CASRPTPGQGSGGYTF
CDR3nt: TGTGCCAGCAGGCCCACTCCGGGACAGGGTTCTGGTGGCTACACCTTC

abundance: NA
j_gene: TRBJ2-7
d_gene: TRBD2
v_gene: TRBV5-4
CDR3aa: CASSSGTSGRLYEQYF
CDR3nt: TGTGCCAGCAGCTCCGGGACTAGCGGGAGACTCTACGAGCAGTACTTC